What follows describes a single T cell receptor beta chain. Exclusion of a patient followed from autoimmune disease history or systemic immunosuppression. Collection of blood occurred at baseline, at cycle 4 day 1, and at cycle 7 day 1. Produced via immunoSEQ multiplex PCR; TCRdb's table is partial and in-frame only. The sample includes roughly 80,000 clones, around 85% of them seen just once. This sample is part of a study of OX40 agonist ivuxolimab in advanced cancers. The germline CDR1 and CDR2 sequences are SGHNT and YYREEE (reference sequence). This CDR3 is 16 amino acids long. J gave up 4 bases and V 1 base, and 7 bases lay outside the gene matches.

This chain joins TRBV5-4 and TRBJ1-4; 7 bases fit TRBD1. The sequencing here drew on CD4+ or CD8+ T cells sorted from blood, taken in a trial of the OX40 agonist ivuxolimab. The TCR comes from an adult with an advanced solid tumor such as melanoma, head and neck, liver or kidney cancer. Here the CDR3 DNA reads TGTGCCAGCAGCTTGACCGGACAGGTCATTAATGAAAAACTGTTTTTT. It translates to CASSLTGQVINEKLFF.